This passage covers 32 T cell receptor beta chains from one sample sequenced in a study of technical replicates of blood from a few donors. Sequenced by immunoSEQ multiplex PCR; TCRdb stores in-frame clones only, minus some. The table includes roughly 80,000 clones, 85% to 95% detected once. The sample consisted of T cells isolated from PBMCs. All receptors come from a human donor in good health.

The chain links TRBV6-1 to TRBJ2-1; 14 bases are a match to TRBD2. From germline, CDR1 is MNHNS and CDR2 SASEGT. The CDR3 has 14 residues. The junction had 9 bases not matched to a gene; V was cut back by 10 bases and J by 10 bases. The DNA of the CDR3 is TGTGCCATTACGGGACTAGCGGGAGTCTGGGAGCAGTTCTTC. This encodes CAITGLAGVWEQFF.

The V and J genes are TRBV7-8 and TRBJ2-3; D remains unclear. The CDR3 has 13 amino acids. V lost 2 bases, J lost 2 bases, and 5 bases lay in between. Germline-derived CDR1 and CDR2 are SGHVS and FQNEAQ. CDR3 in DNA: TGTGCCAGCAGCTTACCTACCACAGATACGCAGTATTTT. It is translated as CASSLPTTDTQYF.

This clone was counted only a few times. This chain uses TRBV7-9 with TRBJ2-1, with 10 bases lining up with TRBD2. The CDR3 is 14 residues long. Trimming removed 10 bases from V and 7 bases from J; junction bases left unmatched: 10. Per the germline V gene, CDR1 is SEHNR and CDR2 is FQNEAQ (reference sequence). CDR3 in DNA: TGTGCCACCCTTAGTCTAGCGGGAGAAAATGAGCAGTTCTTC. This encodes CATLSLAGENEQFF.

The chain combines TRBV7-2 with TRBJ2-3; 8 nucleotides line up with TRBD2. Unmatched junction bases numbered 10, after V lost 4 bases and J lost 4 bases. The CDR3 sequence is 16 residues long. Germline V CDR1 and CDR2: SGHTA, FQGNSA. CDR3 DNA: TGTGCCAGCAGCTCCTTCGGCGGGAGGATCTCAGATACGCAGTATTTT. Amino acids: CASSSFGGRISDTQYF.

The DNA for the CDR3 is TGTGCCAGCAGCCCTTCTTGGGGGGAGGCGAACACCGGGGAGCTGTTTTTT. Encoded protein: CASSPSWGEANTGELFF. V gene TRBV27 combines with J gene TRBJ2-2; perhaps TRBD2 as D (6 bases). This CDR3 region has 17 residues. Trimming removed 6 bases at V and 0 bases at J, with 17 bases between. Germline V gives CDR1 MNHEY, CDR2 SMNVEV (reference sequence).

J is TRBJ1-1 and V is TRBV2; D might be TRBD1 (6 bases). CDR1 is SNHLY, CDR2 FYNNEI, per germline. V lost 7 bases, J lost 5 bases, and 14 bases lay in between. The CDR3 length is 13 residues. The CDR3 nucleotides are TGTGCCAGCACCTCACAGGGAAATACTGAAGCTTTCTTT. Translated, it gives CASTSQGNTEAFF.

This chain connects TRBV5-4 to TRBJ2-1; tentative D call: TRBD1 (8 bases). Germline assignment: CDR1 SGHNT and CDR2 YYREEE (reference sequence). The CDR3 consists of 17 residues. The V gene lost 5 bases and the J gene lost 5 bases, with 23 bases spanning the gap. This CDR3 reads CASRGQGGVKSDNEQFF. CDR3 in DNA: TGTGCCAGCAGAGGACAGGGAGGGGTAAAGTCGGACAATGAGCAGTTCTTC.

The chain is built from TRBV25-1 and TRBJ2-4; tentative D call: TRBD1 (5 bases). The CDR3 is 16 amino acids. The germline V gene encodes CDR1 MGHDK and CDR2 SYGVNS. The V end was cut by 3 bases, the J end by 0 bases, with 12 bases between. The CDR3 reads CASSDQGLIAKNIQYF. For the CDR3, the DNA is TGTGCCAGCAGTGATCAGGGCCTCATAGCCAAAAACATTCAGTACTTC.

This chain links TRBV7-3 with TRBJ2-5; D call uncertain. Germline lookup yields CDR1 SGHTA and CDR2 FQGTGA. The CDR3 totals 15 residues. V lost 1 base and J lost 1, with 10 bases in between. CDR3 in amino acids: CASSLNPGAQETQYF. The CDR3 bases are TGTGCCAGCAGCTTAAACCCCGGAGCCCAAGAGACCCAGTACTTC.

The chain has TRBV5-4 and TRBJ1-2, with 8 bases aligning to TRBD1. The CDR3 is 14 residues long. Germline loops: CDR1 SGHNT, CDR2 YYREEE (reference sequence). J lost 4 bases, V lost 4 bases, and 6 bases had no gene match. The CDR3 region has the DNA TGTGCCAGCAGCGAAACAGGGGGGGCCTATGGCTACACCTTC. This encodes CASSETGGAYGYTF.

The chain uses TRBV5-4 and TRBJ2-3; 12 bases align to TRBD2. The CDR3 runs to 17 residues. The J segment lost 4 bases and the V segment lost 1 base, leaving 7 bases of the junction unmatched. Germline V gene data show CDR1 as SGHNT and CDR2 as YYREEE (reference sequence). In DNA, the CDR3 is TGTGCCAGCAGCTTGAATCCTAGCGGGGGGGAGGCAGATACGCAGTATTTT. Encoded protein: CASSLNPSGGEADTQYF.

This clone was seen just once. The CDR3, as DNA: TGTGCCAGCAGCCCACGGACAGGGGGTACTGAAGCTTTCTTT. It encodes CASSPRTGGTEAFF. The rearrangement uses TRBV7-9 and TRBJ1-1, with 10 bases lining up with TRBD1. The CDR3 has 14 residues. Germline values: CDR1 SEHNR, CDR2 FQNEAQ (reference sequence). V gave up 5 bases and J gave up 5 bases; unmatched junction bases: 5.

The rearrangement uses TRBV5-1 and TRBJ2-7; D is ambiguous. V lost 4 bases and J lost 2, with 13 bases in between. Per the germline V gene, CDR1 is SGHRS and CDR2 is YFSETQ. CDR3 length: 14 residues. The DNA for the CDR3 is TGCGCCAGCAGCCCCGAACGGGTCACCTACGAGCAGTACTTC. This gives the protein CASSPERVTYEQYF.

This clone was picked up one time. The CDR3 nucleotides are TGTGCCAGCAGCTTCCAGGGGCATCAACTTGCAACTAATGAAAAACTGTTTTTT. Its protein is CASSFQGHQLATNEKLFF. The V gene is TRBV7-8, the J gene TRBJ1-4, with D possibly being TRBD1 (6 bases). In germline, CDR1 is SGHVS, CDR2 FQNEAQ. This CDR3 is 18 amino acids long. The V end lost 3 bases, the J end lost 0 bases, and 17 bases lay between the germline ends.

J is TRBJ1-1 and V is TRBV25-1; TRBD1 might be the D (6 bases). Germline assignment: CDR1 MGHDK and CDR2 SYGVNS. The CDR3 is made up of 16 amino acids. V was trimmed by 6 bases and J by 5 bases, leaving 22 bases between them. This CDR3 reads CASRSWQGQEGTEAFF. CDR3 bases: TGTGCCAGCAGGAGCTGGCAGGGGCAAGAAGGGACTGAAGCTTTCTTT.

The count of this clone is one. The CDR3 bases are TGTGCCAGTAGTCGCGTGGACAGGGAGCTGTACGAGCAGTACTTC. It translates to CASSRVDRELYEQYF. J is TRBJ2-7 and V is TRBV19; 8 bases fit TRBD1. CDR1 LNHDA and CDR2 SQIVND come from the germline V gene (reference sequence). With 5 bases clipped from V and 4 bases from J, the junction kept 10 bases outside the gene matches. The CDR3 loop spans 15 amino acids.

The chain links TRBV11-3 to TRBJ2-1; a weak D match, TRBD1 (5 bases). Trimming pared 1 base from V and 6 bases from J, leaving 10 bases between. The CDR3 spans 14 residues. Germline CDR1 is SGHNT and CDR2 is YENEEA. CDR3 in amino acids: CASSLGQSSNEQFF. The CDR3 bases are TGTGCCAGCAGCTTAGGACAGTCTTCCAATGAGCAGTTCTTC.

The chain recombines TRBV5-4 with TRBJ2-7; unclear D gene. V was clipped by 3 bases and J by 5 bases, with 9 bases between them. This CDR3 has 12 residues. Germline values: CDR1 SGHNT, CDR2 YYREEE (reference sequence). In DNA form, the CDR3 reads TGTGCCAGCAGCTCCATGGCCCACGAGCAGTACTTC. This sequence encodes CASSSMAHEQYF.

The chain joins TRBV10-2 to TRBJ2-7, with D maybe TRBD1 (5 bases). The CDR3 is 13 residues long. Trimming left V 4 bases short and J 2 bases short, with 9 bases between. Germline CDR1 is WSHSY and CDR2 is SAAADI. The CDR3 sequence is CASSAGQAYEQYF. CDR3 DNA sequence: TGCGCCAGCAGTGCTGGACAAGCCTACGAGCAGTACTTC.

This chain uses TRBV7-8 with TRBJ2-3; D perhaps matches TRBD2 (5 bases). The V gene's germline CDR1 is SGHVS and CDR2 FQNEAQ. V lost 5 bases and J 1 base, leaving 16 bases between the germline ends. The CDR3 extends over 16 amino acids. The CDR3 nucleotides read TGTGCCAGCAGCCGGTCATGGGGAGATCGCACAGATACGCAGTATTTT. Translated: CASSRSWGDRTDTQYF.

This chain joins TRBV7-9 and TRBJ2-1; the match to TRBD2 covers 12 bases. The germline CDR1 and CDR2 sequences are SEHNR and FQNEAQ (reference sequence). Trimming removed 3 bases from V and 4 bases from J; junction bases left unmatched: 4. This CDR3 spans 16 amino acids. The CDR3 DNA sequence: TGTGCCAGCAGCTTGGGGACTAGCGGGTTTTACAATGAGCAGTTCTTC. This encodes CASSLGTSGFYNEQFF.

This chain joins TRBV7-2 and TRBJ2-3; D perhaps matches TRBD2 (6 bases). CDR1 SGHTA and CDR2 FQGNSA come from the germline V gene. The ends were cut back, 5 bases at V and 4 bases at J, with 22 bases in the middle. This CDR3 region has 17 residues. DNA for the CDR3: TGTGCCAGCAGCCCCCGCGGCGGGGTCTCCTACGCAGATACGCAGTATTTT. This sequence encodes CASSPRGGVSYADTQYF.

The V and J genes are TRBV15 and TRBJ2-7; 7 nucleotides match TRBD2. The CDR3 is 14 amino acids. V was clipped by 4 bases and J by 0 bases; unmatched bases: 3. CDR1 and CDR2 from the germline V gene are LNHNV and YYDKDF (reference sequence). The CDR3 sequence is CATSTQRDSYEQYF. The CDR3 region has the DNA TGTGCCACCAGCACCCAGCGGGACTCCTACGAGCAGTACTTC. Combining the CDR3 with reference TRBV15 and TRBJ2-7 gives the whole variable domain DAMVIQNPRYQVTQFGKPVTLSCSQTLNHNVMYWYQQKSSQAPKLLFHYYDKDFNNEADTPDNFQSRRPNTSFCFLDIRSPGLGDTAMYLCATSTQRDSYEQYFGPGTRLTVT.

The rearrangement joins TRBV7-9 to TRBJ2-1, with D possibly matching TRBD2 (6 bases). Germline V gene sequence: CDR1 SEHNR, CDR2 FQNEAQ (reference sequence). CDR3 size: 15 residues. Trimming took off 6 bases at V and 5 bases at J, with 17 bases between the two ends. The CDR3: CASSARWLADNEQFF. The CDR3 DNA reads TGTGCCAGCAGTGCTAGGTGGTTAGCGGACAATGAGCAGTTCTTC.

The rearrangement joins TRBV29-1 to TRBJ1-2, with D possibly TRBD1 on 5 matching bases. The germline V and J ends were trimmed by 2 bases and 7 bases, with 11 bases remaining between them. This CDR3 contains 12 residues. CDR1 and CDR2 (germline): SQVTM, ANQGSEA. The CDR3 sequence is CSVEFKQGGYTF. CDR3 sequence (DNA): TGCAGCGTTGAATTTAAGCAGGGTGGCTACACCTTC.

DNA for the CDR3: TGTGCCAGCAGCTTAGCGGGAGGGTACAATGAGCAGTTCTTC. Its translation: CASSLAGGYNEQFF. This chain links TRBV6-5 with TRBJ2-1, with 11 bases matching TRBD2. Germline V CDR1 and CDR2: MNHEY, SVGAGI. The junction had 2 bases not matched to a gene; V was cut back by 6 bases and J by 4 bases. CDR3 length: 14 amino acids.

The chain couples TRBV5-1 to TRBJ1-1, with D perhaps TRBD1 (6 bases). Germline CDR1 reads SGHRS; CDR2 reads YFSETQ. This CDR3 spans 13 amino acids. The V gene lost 7 bases and the J gene lost 1 base, with 11 bases spanning the gap. CDR3 amino acids: CASSSGENTEAFF. Here the CDR3 DNA reads TGCGCCAGCTCGTCAGGGGAGAACACTGAAGCTTTCTTT.

The chain links TRBV30 to TRBJ1-1; tentatively, D is TRBD1 (5 bases). Germline V gene lookup returns CDR1 GTSNPN and CDR2 SVGIG (reference sequence). V gave up 6 bases and J gave up 0 bases, with 11 bases separating them. The CDR3 consists of 13 residues. The CDR3 sequence: CACSGGMNTEAFF. In DNA, the CDR3 is TGTGCCTGCTCCGGGGGTATGAACACTGAAGCTTTCTTT.

CDR3 protein: CASSSGQGGGETQYF. The DNA of the CDR3 is TGCGCCAGCAGCTCGGGACAGGGGGGGGGAGAGACCCAGTACTTC. The V call is TRBV5-1, the J call TRBJ2-5; 11 nucleotides match TRBD1. Germline V gene sequence: CDR1 SGHRS, CDR2 YFSETQ. There are 15 residues in the CDR3. V was pared by 3 bases and J by 4 bases, with 5 bases of the junction left unmatched.

The CDR3 DNA reads as TGTGCCAGCAGCTGGGGGTTAGCGGCGCTACCCACAGATACGCAGTATTTT. Amino acid sequence: CASSWGLAALPTDTQYF. The rearrangement links TRBV7-9 to TRBJ2-3, with D perhaps matching TRBD2 (6 bases). Germline V gene data show CDR1 as SEHNR and CDR2 as FQNEAQ (reference sequence). This CDR3 is built from 17 residues. V dropped 4 bases and J dropped 2 bases, with 19 bases sitting between them.

The chain couples TRBV10-3 to TRBJ2-3; D gene ambiguous. The germline CDR1 and CDR2 sequences are ENHRY and SYGVKD. The V and J ends lost 3 bases and 3 bases respectively, with 16 bases between them. The CDR3 totals 16 residues. CDR3 sequence (DNA): TGTGCCATCAGTGAAAGCTGGGCCGAAGTAACAGATACGCAGTATTTT. Amino acids: CAISESWAEVTDTQYF.

V is TRBV4-1 and J is TRBJ1-5; 9 nucleotides match TRBD1. Germline V gives CDR1 MGHRA, CDR2 YSYEKL. The CDR3 covers 16 residues. Germline trimming cut 4 bases from V and 3 bases from J; bases unmatched to any gene: 7. The CDR3 coding sequence is TGCGCCAGCAGCCGGCCGGGACAGGGATTCAATCAGCCCCAGCATTTT. Translated, it gives CASSRPGQGFNQPQHF.